This T cell receptor beta chain was captured in a study of T cell repertoires in cytomegalovirus infection. Worth noting for this clonotype: Its antigen remains unidentified.

TCRdb itself ran the reads through MiXCR, one entry per CDR3 protein. Here the sample spans some 220,000 distinct CDR3 sequences, about 40% being singletons. J was trimmed by 3 bases and V by 4 bases; bases with no gene match: 8. The CDR3 covers 16 residues. Germline V CDR1 and CDR2: SEHNR, FQNEAQ (reference sequence). The sample consisted of CD8+ T cells from cultured PBMCs, taken from culture after CMV antigen stimulation. This receptor was taken from a human donor in good health (CMV status not recorded). Some clones in this sample may be carry-over from other donors' samples. This chain connects TRBV7-9 to TRBJ2-7, with TRBD2 matching over 11 bases. The CDR3 loop reads CASSSPLAGEGYEQYF. The CDR3 DNA sequence: TGTGCCAGCAGCTCGCCACTAGCGGGAGAGGGCTACGAGCAGTACTTC.